The 27 T cell receptor beta chains in this list originate from one sample, sequenced in a study of cytomegalovirus exposure and HLA in healthy donors. The assay was immunoSEQ multiplex PCR, and TCRdb's table has in-frame clones only and misses some. The data show 120,000 or so clones, 80% to 90% seen once. Sequencing used PBMCs. These receptors came from a woman between 18 and 29 years old in good health and CMV-seronegative.

V is TRBV28 and J is TRBJ1-1, with a possible D match to TRBD1 (6 bases). Per germline, CDR1 MDHEN and CDR2 SYDVKM. V was shortened by 6 bases and J by 2 bases, with 13 bases between the two germline ends. The CDR3 consists of 14 residues. CDR3 protein: CASSPDSLNTEAFF. CDR3 bases: TGTGCCAGCAGCCCGGACAGCCTTAACACTGAAGCTTTCTTT.

Only one count was recorded for this clone. The V and J genes are TRBV27 and TRBJ2-3; 7 nucleotides agree with TRBD1. Germline V gene data show CDR1 as MNHEY and CDR2 as SMNVEV (reference sequence). The trim removed 7 bases at V and 3 bases at J, leaving 7 bases unmatched. This CDR3 has 14 amino acids. The CDR3 protein is CASKNRGGTDTQYF. CDR3 nucleotide sequence: TGTGCCAGCAAAAACAGGGGCGGGACAGATACGCAGTATTTT.

The chain carries TRBV18 and TRBJ2-7; D is unresolved. Trimming took off 1 base at V and 3 bases at J, with 7 bases between the two ends. The CDR3 is 13 amino acids. From germline, CDR1 is KGHSH and CDR2 LQKENI. The CDR3 sequence: CASSPRAGYEQYF. The CDR3 DNA follows: TGTGCCAGCTCACCACGGGCTGGCTACGAGCAGTACTTC.

V and J are TRBV5-4 and TRBJ2-7; the match to TRBD1 covers 8 bases. The CDR3 runs to 14 residues. Germline lookup yields CDR1 SGHNT and CDR2 YYREEE (reference sequence). The V segment lost 4 bases and the J segment 2 bases; nucleotides outside the gene matches: 5. Here the CDR3 DNA reads TGTGCCAGCAGCCAGACAGGGGACCCCTACGAGCAGTACTTC. Residues: CASSQTGDPYEQYF.

The V call is TRBV5-6, the J call TRBJ2-5, with TRBD2 matching over 7 bases. Germline CDR1 is SGHDT and CDR2 is YYEEEE. J gave up 5 bases and V 5 bases, and 12 bases lay outside the gene matches. The CDR3 runs to 15 residues. Here the CDR3 DNA reads TGTGCCAGCAGGTCCGGGACCCTGGGGGGGGAGACCCAGTACTTC. It is translated as CASRSGTLGGETQYF.

V usage is TRBV5-6 and J usage is TRBJ2-5; 10 nucleotides align to TRBD1. The CDR3 length is 14 residues. The germline V gene has CDR1 SGHDT and CDR2 YYEEEE. V was clipped by 4 bases and J by 4 bases; unmatched bases: 4. CDR3: CASSRDRGGETQYF. CDR3 nucleotides: TGTGCCAGCAGCCGGGACAGGGGAGGAGAGACCCAGTACTTC.

The chain uses TRBV27 and TRBJ2-3; TRBD1 matches at 8 bases. Germline V CDR1 and CDR2: MNHEY, SMNVEV (reference sequence). With 6 bases clipped from V and 0 bases from J, the junction kept 2 bases outside the gene matches. The CDR3 runs 14 residues. CDR3: CASSWTGSTDTQYF. CDR3 sequence (DNA): TGTGCCAGCAGCTGGACAGGGAGCACAGATACGCAGTATTTT.

The V and J genes are TRBV6-1 and TRBJ1-4; possible D gene TRBD1, 6 bases. The length of the CDR3 is 15 residues. Per the germline V gene, CDR1 is MNHNS and CDR2 is SASEGT. V dropped 4 bases and J dropped 7 bases, with 16 bases sitting between them. The CDR3 coding sequence is TGTGCCAGCAGTGGCCAGGGGTTGATGGGTGAAAAACTGTTTTTT. Its protein product is CASSGQGLMGEKLFF.

V and J are TRBV28 and TRBJ1-2, with D uncertain. Trimming took 2 bases from V and 4 from J, leaving 11 bases between them. In germline, CDR1 is MDHEN, CDR2 SYDVKM. The CDR3 is 14 amino acids. DNA for the CDR3: TGTGCCAGCAGTTTAGCCGGGTTGGGCTATGGCTACACCTTC. It is translated as CASSLAGLGYGYTF.

This clone was seen only once. This CDR3 reads CASSPWTGQGTYEQYF. The CDR3 DNA follows: TGTGCCAGCAGCCCCTGGACCGGACAGGGGACCTACGAGCAGTACTTC. V is TRBV7-8 and J is TRBJ2-7; 9 bases align to TRBD1. There are 16 residues in the CDR3. Unmatched junction bases numbered 10, after V lost 5 bases and J lost 2 bases. Germline V gives CDR1 SGHVS, CDR2 FQNEAQ.

The chain couples TRBV28 to TRBJ1-4; 9 nucleotides line up with TRBD1. With V trimmed by 6 bases and J by 3 bases, 8 bases remained unmatched. In germline, CDR1 is MDHEN, CDR2 SYDVKM. CDR3 length equals 16 residues. For the CDR3, the DNA is TGTGCCAGCAGCAAACACAGGGGGCTTGCTAATGAAAAACTGTTTTTT. Residues: CASSKHRGLANEKLFF.

The CDR3 DNA follows: TGTGCCAGCAGCTTAGCGGGACGGAACACCGGGGAGCTGTTTTTT. It yields the protein CASSLAGRNTGELFF. V usage is TRBV5-6 and J usage is TRBJ2-2, with TRBD2 identical over 7 bases. V trimming: 2 bases; J trimming: 1 base; junction bases outside the gene matches: 2. Germline CDR1 is SGHDT and CDR2 is YYEEEE. The CDR3 covers 15 residues.

The chain couples TRBV2 to TRBJ2-2, with 7 bases identical to TRBD2. The CDR3 length is 15 residues. Losses at the gene ends were 6 bases for V and 3 bases for J; bases not matched to a gene: 7. Germline-derived CDR1 and CDR2 are SNHLY and FYNNEI. The DNA for the CDR3 is TGTGCCAGCAGGTCCGGGGCGGGAGACACCGGGGAGCTGTTTTTT. It encodes CASRSGAGDTGELFF.

This chain joins TRBV28 and TRBJ2-1; 13 bases fit TRBD2. CDR3 length: 16 residues. Germline V lookup: CDR1 MDHEN, CDR2 SYDVKM. The trim removed 7 bases at V and 10 bases at J, leaving 13 bases unmatched. The CDR3 region has the DNA TGTGCCAGCACCCCAACTAGCGGGAGGGCCTTAAGAGAGCAGTTCTTC. Amino acid sequence: CASTPTSGRALREQFF.

The V call is TRBV6-5, the J call TRBJ2-7; D may be TRBD1 (6 bases). The CDR3 is made up of 12 amino acids. In germline, CDR1 is MNHEY, CDR2 SVGAGI. With 5 bases removed from V and 4 bases from J, the gap between germline ends came to 9 bases. The CDR3: CASSEDRYEQYF. For the CDR3, the DNA is TGTGCCAGCAGTGAAGACAGGTACGAGCAGTACTTC.

This chain connects TRBV7-2 to TRBJ1-5, with D unresolved. The CDR3 length is 14 residues. Per the germline V gene, CDR1 is SGHTA and CDR2 is FQGNSA. V lost 4 bases and J lost 1, with 8 bases in between. The CDR3 region has the DNA TGTGCCAGCAGCTCGACTGGGAGCAATCAGCCCCAGCATTTT. It specifies CASSSTGSNQPQHF. The whole variable domain, remainder taken from reference TRBV7-2 and TRBJ1-5, is GAGVSQSPSNKVTEKGKDVELRCDPISGHTALYWYRQSLGQGLEFLIYFQGNSAPDKSGLPSDRFSAERTGGSVSTLTIQRTQQEDSAVYLCASSSTGSNQPQHFGDGTRLSIL.

V usage is TRBV2 and J usage is TRBJ1-1, with D possibly matching TRBD1 (6 bases). CDR1 is SNHLY, CDR2 FYNNEI, per germline. Deletions cut 4 bases from V and 5 bases from J, with 17 bases between. This CDR3 contains 15 residues. The CDR3 DNA reads as TGTGCCAGCAGTGTTCGGACAGCCCCGAGGACTGAAGCTTTCTTT. Amino acid sequence: CASSVRTAPRTEAFF.

The chain has TRBV30 and TRBJ1-5, with 7 bases that match TRBD1. The germline V gene encodes CDR1 GTSNPN and CDR2 SVGIG (reference sequence). The CDR3 length is 14 residues. V was pared by 3 bases and J by 5 bases, with 7 bases of the junction left unmatched. CDR3 sequence reads: CAWSAGTVDQPQHF. DNA for the CDR3: TGTGCCTGGAGCGCCGGGACAGTAGATCAGCCCCAGCATTTT.

The chain recombines TRBV27 with TRBJ1-4; tentatively, D is TRBD1 (5 bases). V was cut by 2 bases and J by 8 bases, with 18 bases left in between. CDR3 size: 16 residues. From germline, CDR1 is MNHEY and CDR2 SMNVEV (reference sequence). The CDR3 coding sequence is TGTGCCAGCAGTTTAACCTTTTCCAGGGAAGTAGAAAAACTGTTTTTT. The encoded protein is CASSLTFSREVEKLFF.

This chain joins TRBV19 and TRBJ1-5; TRBD1 matches at 7 bases. Germline values: CDR1 LNHDA, CDR2 SQIVND (reference sequence). This CDR3 is built from 14 residues. J was trimmed by 5 bases and V by 5 bases; bases with no gene match: 6. This CDR3 is CASSPRDRDQPQHF. CDR3 nucleotide sequence: TGTGCCAGTAGTCCACGTGACAGGGATCAGCCCCAGCATTTT.

In DNA form, the CDR3 reads TGTGCCAGCAGCCAGGGTAGCCCGGGCACTGAAGCTTTCTTT. It codes for CASSQGSPGTEAFF. This chain links TRBV6-5 with TRBJ1-1, with a weak D call TRBD1 (5 bases). The CDR3 sequence is 14 residues long. Germline CDR1 and CDR2: MNHEY and SVGAGI. Deletions cut 6 bases from V and 4 bases from J, with 15 bases between.

The chain recombines TRBV19 with TRBJ2-7; 10 positions match TRBD1. Losses at the gene ends were 3 bases for V and 6 bases for J; bases not matched to a gene: 5. Germline CDR1 and CDR2: LNHDA and SQIVND (reference sequence). The CDR3 contains 14 residues. CDR3 loop: CASSIGTGVSEQYF. The CDR3 nucleotides are TGTGCCAGTAGTATCGGGACAGGGGTGAGCGAGCAGTACTTC. The variable domain in full, with the rest retrieved from reference TRBV19 and TRBJ2-7, is DGGITQSPKYLFRKEGQNVTLSCEQNLNHDAMYWYRQDPGQGLRLIYYSQIVNDFQKGDIAEGYSVSREKKESFPLTVTSAQKNPTAFYLCASSIGTGVSEQYFGPGTRLTVT.

The rearrangement joins TRBV2 to TRBJ2-3; TRBD1 matches 7 bases. V dropped 7 bases and J dropped 2; count of bases not matched to a gene: 3. The CDR3 totals 13 residues. From germline, CDR1 is SNHLY and CDR2 FYNNEI. CDR3 in DNA: TGTGCCAGCAAGACAGGGTACACAGATACGCAGTATTTT. It encodes CASKTGYTDTQYF. The whole variable domain, filled in from reference TRBV2 and TRBJ2-3, reads EPEVTQTPSHQVTQMGQEVILRCVPISNHLYFYWYRQILGQKVEFLVSFYNNEISEKSEIFDDQFSVERPDGSNFTLKIRSTKLEDSAMYFCASKTGYTDTQYFGPGTRLTVL.

CDR3 loop: CASSQSGLAETQYF. CDR3 DNA sequence: TGTGCCAGCAGCCAGTCGGGACTAGCAGAGACCCAGTACTTC. The chain joins TRBV7-7 to TRBJ2-5, with 9 bases identical to TRBD2. The germline V gene encodes CDR1 SSHAT and CDR2 FNYEAQ (reference sequence). This CDR3 comprises 14 residues. V lost 5 bases, J lost 4 bases, and 5 bases stayed unmatched.

The gene calls are TRBV23-1 and TRBJ2-5; 10 nucleotides match TRBD2. TRBV23-1 is sorted into the ORF group, with uncertain function. The junction had 9 bases not matched to a gene; V was cut back by 3 bases and J by 5 bases. The CDR3 contains 16 residues. The DNA of the CDR3 is TGCGCCAGCAGTCACCCTCTAGCGGGGGCCCGGGAGACCCAGTACTTC. Translating gives CASSHPLAGARETQYF.

The count of this clone is one. The chain combines TRBV28 with TRBJ1-1; D gene ambiguous. CDR1 and CDR2 from the germline V gene are MDHEN and SYDVKM. Deletions cut 3 bases from V and 1 base from J, with 6 bases between. CDR3 length equals 13 residues. As DNA, the CDR3 is TGTGCCAGCAGTTTCCGGAGGAACACTGAAGCTTTCTTT. Protein product: CASSFRRNTEAFF.

Only a few counts were recorded for this clone. The chain uses TRBV6-6 and TRBJ1-4; D is unresolved. V was cut by 5 bases and J by 11 bases, with 24 bases left in between. Germline V lookup: CDR1 MNHNY, CDR2 SVGAGI (reference sequence). The CDR3 consists of 16 residues. CDR3 coding DNA: TGTGCCAGCAGTCAATTGAGGGCCGGGTTAGGACGGAAACTGTTTTTT. It translates to CASSQLRAGLGRKLFF.